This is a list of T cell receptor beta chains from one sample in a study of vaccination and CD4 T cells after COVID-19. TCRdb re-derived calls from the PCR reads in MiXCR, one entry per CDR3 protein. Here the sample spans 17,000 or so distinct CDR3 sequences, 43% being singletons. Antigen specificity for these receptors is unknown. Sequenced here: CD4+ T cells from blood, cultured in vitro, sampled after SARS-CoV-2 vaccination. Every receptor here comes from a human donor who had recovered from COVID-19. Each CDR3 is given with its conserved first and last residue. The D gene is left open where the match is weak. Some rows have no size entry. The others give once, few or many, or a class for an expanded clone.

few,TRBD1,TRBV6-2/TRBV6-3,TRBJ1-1,TGTGCCAGCATCCCCAGGACAGGCTTCACGAACACTGAAGCTTTCTTT,CASIPRTGFTNTEAFF
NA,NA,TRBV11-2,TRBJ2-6,TGTGCCAGCAGCTTGGTCAGGGGTGATGGGGCCAACGTCCTGACTTTC,CASSLVRGDGANVLTF
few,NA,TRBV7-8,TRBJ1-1,TGTGCCAGCAGCGTCAGTTACACTGAAGCTTTCTTT,CASSVSYTEAFF
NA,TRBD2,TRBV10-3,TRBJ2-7,TGTGCCATCGGAGTTAGCGGGAGTTACGAGCAGTACTTC,CAIGVSGSYEQYF
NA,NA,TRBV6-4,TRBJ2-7,TGTGCCAGCAGTGGACGGGACAGGATATTTGCGGGAGAAGGATACGAGCAGTACTTC,CASSGRDRIFAGEGYEQYF
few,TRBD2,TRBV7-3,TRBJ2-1,TGTGCCAGCAGTCTCGGACTAGCGGGTTACAATGAGCAGTTCTTC,CASSLGLAGYNEQFF
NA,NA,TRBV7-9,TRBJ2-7,TGTGCCAGCAGCTTGCAGGGTGGAATCGGGGAGCAGTACTTC,CASSLQGGIGEQYF
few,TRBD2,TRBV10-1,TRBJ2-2,TGCGCCAGCGGGACTAGCGGGAGGACCGGGGAGCTGTTTTTT,CASGTSGRTGELFF
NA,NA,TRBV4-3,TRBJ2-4,TGCGCCAGCAGCCAAGAAAGGACCGTCTTAAACATTCAGTACTTC,CASSQERTVLNIQYF
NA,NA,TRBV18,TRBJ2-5,TGTGCCAGCTCACCACCGGGACGACAAGAGACCCAGTACTTC,CASSPPGRQETQYF
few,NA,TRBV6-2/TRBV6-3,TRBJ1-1,TGTGCCAGCAGTTACTCGTACCGGACGGCGAACACTGAAGCTTTCTTT,CASSYSYRTANTEAFF
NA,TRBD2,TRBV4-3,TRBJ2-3,TGCGCCAGCAGCCAAGATCCGAGCGGGAGTAACGCAGATACGCAGTATTTT,CASSQDPSGSNADTQYF
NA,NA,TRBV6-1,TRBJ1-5,TGTGCCAGCAAAGAGAGGGCGCCGAGCAATCAGCCCCAGCATTTT,CASKERAPSNQPQHF
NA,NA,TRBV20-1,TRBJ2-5,TGCAGTGCTAGAGATCAAGGGCTAGAAGGAGAGACCCAGTACTTC,CSARDQGLEGETQYF
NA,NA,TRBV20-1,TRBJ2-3,TGCAGTGCCCGGCTGGGGGCCGGGACAGATACGCAGTATTTT,CSARLGAGTDTQYF
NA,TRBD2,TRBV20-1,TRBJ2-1,TGCAGTGCTAGTAGTGGGACTAGCGGGAGATCGCATAGCAACTACAATGAGCAGTTCTTC,CSASSGTSGRSHSNYNEQFF
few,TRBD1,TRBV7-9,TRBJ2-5,TGTGCCAGCAGCCCATACGGACAGGGCGGTGAGACCCAGTACTTC,CASSPYGQGGETQYF
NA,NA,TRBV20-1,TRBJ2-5,TGCAGTGCCCACCCAGGGCCCCAAGAGACCCAGTACTTC,CSAHPGPQETQYF
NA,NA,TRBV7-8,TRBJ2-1,TGTGCCAGCAGTTCTTATCGGGCGGGGGCATACAATGAGCAGTTCTTC,CASSSYRAGAYNEQFF
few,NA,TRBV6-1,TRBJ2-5,TGTGCCAGCAGTCCTCGGTTAGGAGAGACCCAGTACTTC,CASSPRLGETQYF
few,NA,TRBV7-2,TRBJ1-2,TGTGCCAGCAGCTTAGGGGTAGATATCTATGGCTACACCTTC,CASSLGVDIYGYTF
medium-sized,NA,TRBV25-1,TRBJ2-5,TGTGCCAGCAGTCCCTACCCCCTTAGCAACCAAGAGACCCAGTACTTC,CASSPYPLSNQETQYF